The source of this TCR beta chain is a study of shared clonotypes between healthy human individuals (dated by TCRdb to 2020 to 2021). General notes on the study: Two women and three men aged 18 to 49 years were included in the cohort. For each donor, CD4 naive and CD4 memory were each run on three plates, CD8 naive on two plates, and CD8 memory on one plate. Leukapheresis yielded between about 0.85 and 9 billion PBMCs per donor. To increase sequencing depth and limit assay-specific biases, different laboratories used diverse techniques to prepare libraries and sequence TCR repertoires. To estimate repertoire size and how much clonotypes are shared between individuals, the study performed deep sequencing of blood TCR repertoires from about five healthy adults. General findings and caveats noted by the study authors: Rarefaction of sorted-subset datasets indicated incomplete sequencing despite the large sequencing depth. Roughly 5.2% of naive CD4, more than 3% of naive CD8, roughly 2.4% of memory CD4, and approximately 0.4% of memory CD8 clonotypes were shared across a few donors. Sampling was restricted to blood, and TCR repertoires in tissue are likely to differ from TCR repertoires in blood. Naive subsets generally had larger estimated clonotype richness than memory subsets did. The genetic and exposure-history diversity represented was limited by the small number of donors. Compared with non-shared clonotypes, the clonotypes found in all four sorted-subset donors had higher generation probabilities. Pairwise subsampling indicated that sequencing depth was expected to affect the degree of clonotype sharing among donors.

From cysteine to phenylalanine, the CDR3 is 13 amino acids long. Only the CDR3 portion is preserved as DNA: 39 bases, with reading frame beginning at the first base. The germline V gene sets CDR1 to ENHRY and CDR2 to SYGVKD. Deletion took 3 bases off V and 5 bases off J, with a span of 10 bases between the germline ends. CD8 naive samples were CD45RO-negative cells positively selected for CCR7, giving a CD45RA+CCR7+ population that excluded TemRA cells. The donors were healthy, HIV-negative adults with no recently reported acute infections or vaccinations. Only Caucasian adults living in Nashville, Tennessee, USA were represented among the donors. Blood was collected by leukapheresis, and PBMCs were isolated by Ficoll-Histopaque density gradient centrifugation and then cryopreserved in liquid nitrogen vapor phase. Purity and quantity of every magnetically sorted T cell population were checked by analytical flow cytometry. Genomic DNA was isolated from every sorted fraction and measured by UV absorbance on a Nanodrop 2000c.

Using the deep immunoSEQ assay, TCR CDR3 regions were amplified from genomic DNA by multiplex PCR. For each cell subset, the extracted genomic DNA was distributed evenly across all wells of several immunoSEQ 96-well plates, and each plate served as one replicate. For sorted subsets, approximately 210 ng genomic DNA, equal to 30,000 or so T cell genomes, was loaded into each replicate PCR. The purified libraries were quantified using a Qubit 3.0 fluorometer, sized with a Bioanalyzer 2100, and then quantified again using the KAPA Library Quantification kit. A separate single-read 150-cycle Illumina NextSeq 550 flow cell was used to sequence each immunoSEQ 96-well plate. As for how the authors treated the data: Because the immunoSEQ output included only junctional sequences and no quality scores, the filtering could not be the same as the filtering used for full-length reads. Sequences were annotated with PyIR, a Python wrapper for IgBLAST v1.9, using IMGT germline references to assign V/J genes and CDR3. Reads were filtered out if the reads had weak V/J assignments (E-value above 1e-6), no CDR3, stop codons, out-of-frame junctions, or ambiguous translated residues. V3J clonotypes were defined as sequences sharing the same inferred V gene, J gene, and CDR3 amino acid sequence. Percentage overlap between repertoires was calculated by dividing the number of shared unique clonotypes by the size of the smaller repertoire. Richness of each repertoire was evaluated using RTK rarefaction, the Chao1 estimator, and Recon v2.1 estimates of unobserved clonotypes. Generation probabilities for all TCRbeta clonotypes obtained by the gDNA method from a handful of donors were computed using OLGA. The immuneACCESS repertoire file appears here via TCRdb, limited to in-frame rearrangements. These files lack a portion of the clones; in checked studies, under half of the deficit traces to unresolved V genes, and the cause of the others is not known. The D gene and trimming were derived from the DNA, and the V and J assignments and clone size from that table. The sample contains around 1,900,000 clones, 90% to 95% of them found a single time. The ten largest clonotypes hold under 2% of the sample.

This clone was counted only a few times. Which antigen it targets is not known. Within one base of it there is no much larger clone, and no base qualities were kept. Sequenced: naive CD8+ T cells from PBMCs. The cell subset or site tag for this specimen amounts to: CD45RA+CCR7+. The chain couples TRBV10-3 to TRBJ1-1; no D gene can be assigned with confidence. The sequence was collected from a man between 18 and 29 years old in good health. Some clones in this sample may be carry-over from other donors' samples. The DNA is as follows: TGTGCCATCAGTGACGGGATGTGGACTGAAGCTTTCTTT. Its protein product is CAISDGMWTEAFF.